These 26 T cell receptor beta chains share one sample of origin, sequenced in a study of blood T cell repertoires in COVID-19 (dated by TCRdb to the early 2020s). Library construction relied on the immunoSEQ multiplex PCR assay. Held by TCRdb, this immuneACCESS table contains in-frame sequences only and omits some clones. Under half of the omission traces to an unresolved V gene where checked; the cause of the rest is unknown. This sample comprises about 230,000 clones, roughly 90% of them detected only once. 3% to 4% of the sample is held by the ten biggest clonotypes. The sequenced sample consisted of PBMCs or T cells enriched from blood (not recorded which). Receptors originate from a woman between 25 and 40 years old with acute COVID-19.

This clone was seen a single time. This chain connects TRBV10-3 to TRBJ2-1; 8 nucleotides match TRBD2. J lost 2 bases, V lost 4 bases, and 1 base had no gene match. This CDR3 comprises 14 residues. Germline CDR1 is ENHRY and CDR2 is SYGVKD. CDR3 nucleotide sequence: TGTGCCATCAGTGGAGCGGGGGCCTACAATGAGCAGTTCTTC. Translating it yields CAISGAGAYNEQFF.

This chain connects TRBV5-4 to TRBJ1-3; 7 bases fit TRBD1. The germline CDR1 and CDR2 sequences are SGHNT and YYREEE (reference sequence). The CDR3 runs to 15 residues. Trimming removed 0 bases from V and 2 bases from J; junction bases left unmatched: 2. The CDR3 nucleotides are TGTGCCAGCAGCTTGGATGGGACAGCTGGAAACACCATATATTTT. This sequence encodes CASSLDGTAGNTIYF.

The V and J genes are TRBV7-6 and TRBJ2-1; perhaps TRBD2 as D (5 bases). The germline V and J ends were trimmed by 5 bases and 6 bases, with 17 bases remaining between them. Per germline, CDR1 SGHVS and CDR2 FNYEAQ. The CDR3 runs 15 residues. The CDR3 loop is CASSESGPLANEQFF. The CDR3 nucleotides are TGTGCCAGCAGCGAATCAGGTCCCCTAGCCAATGAGCAGTTCTTC.

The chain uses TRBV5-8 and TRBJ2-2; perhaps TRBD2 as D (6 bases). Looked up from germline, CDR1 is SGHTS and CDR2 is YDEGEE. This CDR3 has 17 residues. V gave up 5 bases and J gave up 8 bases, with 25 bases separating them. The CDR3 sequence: CASRPGSSDASRGELFF. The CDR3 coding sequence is TGTGCCAGCAGGCCCGGGAGCTCGGATGCTAGTCGGGGGGAGCTGTTTTTT.

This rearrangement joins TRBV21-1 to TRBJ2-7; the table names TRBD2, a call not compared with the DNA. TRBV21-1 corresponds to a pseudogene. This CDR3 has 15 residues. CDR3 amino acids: CASRSTSGYHYEQYF. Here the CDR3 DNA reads TGTGCCAGCCGTTCGACTAGCGGGTATCACTACGAGCAGTACTTC.

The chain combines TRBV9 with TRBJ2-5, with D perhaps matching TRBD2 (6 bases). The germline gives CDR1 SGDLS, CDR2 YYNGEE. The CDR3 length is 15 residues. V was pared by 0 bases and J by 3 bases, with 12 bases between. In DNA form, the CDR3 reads TGTGCCAGCAGCGTAGACGGGAGAGGCGAAGAGACCCAGTACTTC. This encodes CASSVDGRGEETQYF.

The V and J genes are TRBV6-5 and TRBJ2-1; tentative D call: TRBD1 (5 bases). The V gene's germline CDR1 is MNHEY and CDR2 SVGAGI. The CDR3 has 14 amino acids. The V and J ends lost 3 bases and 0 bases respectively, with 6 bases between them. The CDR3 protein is CASSYQGSYNEQFF. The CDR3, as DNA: TGTGCCAGCAGTTATCAGGGCTCCTACAATGAGCAGTTCTTC.

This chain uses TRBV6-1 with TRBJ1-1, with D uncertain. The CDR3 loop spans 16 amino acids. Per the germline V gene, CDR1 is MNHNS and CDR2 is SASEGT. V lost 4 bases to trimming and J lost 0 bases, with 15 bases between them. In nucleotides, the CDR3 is TGTGCCAGCAGTGGAGCAGAGCAAAAAATGAACACTGAAGCTTTCTTT. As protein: CASSGAEQKMNTEAFF.

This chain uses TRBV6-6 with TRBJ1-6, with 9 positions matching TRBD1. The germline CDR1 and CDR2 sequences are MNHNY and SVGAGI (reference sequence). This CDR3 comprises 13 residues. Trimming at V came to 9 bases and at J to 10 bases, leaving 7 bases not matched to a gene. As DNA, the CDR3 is TGTGCCAGTGATACAGGGGGCGGCTCACCCCTCCACTTT. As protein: CASDTGGGSPLHF.

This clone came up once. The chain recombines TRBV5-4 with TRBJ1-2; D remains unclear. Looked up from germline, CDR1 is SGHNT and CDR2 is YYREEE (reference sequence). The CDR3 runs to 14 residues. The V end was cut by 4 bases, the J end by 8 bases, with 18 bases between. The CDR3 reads CASSPVPGVGGYTF. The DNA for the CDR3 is TGTGCCAGCAGCCCGGTACCGGGAGTAGGAGGCTACACCTTC.

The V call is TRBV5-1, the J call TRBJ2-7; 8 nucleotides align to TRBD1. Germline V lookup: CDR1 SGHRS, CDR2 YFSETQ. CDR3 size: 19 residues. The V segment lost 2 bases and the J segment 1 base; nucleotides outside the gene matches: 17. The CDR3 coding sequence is TGCGCCAGCAGCTTTAGACTCCAGGGGGCATTTACGGTTTCCTACGAGCAGTACTTC. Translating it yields CASSFRLQGAFTVSYEQYF.

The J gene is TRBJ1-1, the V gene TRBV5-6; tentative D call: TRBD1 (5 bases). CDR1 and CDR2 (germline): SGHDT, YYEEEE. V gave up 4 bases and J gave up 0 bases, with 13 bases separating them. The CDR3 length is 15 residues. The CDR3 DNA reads TGTGCCAGCAGCCGTGGACAAATCATGAACACTGAAGCTTTCTTT. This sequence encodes CASSRGQIMNTEAFF.

CDR3 bases: TGCGCCAGCAGCCAAGGACAGGGGGAGGATGGCTACACCTTC. Translated: CASSQGQGEDGYTF. The chain joins TRBV5-1 to TRBJ1-2; 10 nucleotides line up with TRBD1. This CDR3 has 14 residues. The germline gives CDR1 SGHRS, CDR2 YFSETQ. Trimming removed 4 bases from V and 6 bases from J; junction bases left unmatched: 6. Complete variable domain (other parts from reference TRBV5-1 and TRBJ1-2): KAGVTQTPRYLIKTRGQQVTLSCSPISGHRSVSWYQQTPGQGLQFLFEYFSETQRNKGNFPGRFSGRQFSNSRSEMNVSTLELGDSALYLCASSQGQGEDGYTFGSGTRLTVV.

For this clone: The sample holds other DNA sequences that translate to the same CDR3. For the CDR3, the DNA is TGTGCCAGCAGCCTTCGGGGCTATGGCTACACCTTC. Translated, it gives CASSLRGYGYTF. The chain has TRBV6-2 or TRBV6-3 and TRBJ1-2, with D unclear. The CDR3 is 12 residues long. Germline V gene data show CDR1 as MNHEY and CDR2 as SVGEGT. Deletions cut 6 bases from V and 4 bases from J, with 9 bases between.

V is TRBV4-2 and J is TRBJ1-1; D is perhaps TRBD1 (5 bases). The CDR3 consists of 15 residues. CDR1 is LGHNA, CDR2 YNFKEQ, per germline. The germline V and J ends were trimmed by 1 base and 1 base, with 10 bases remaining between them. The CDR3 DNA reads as TGTGCCAGCAGCCAAGTCATAGGGGCGAACACTGAAGCTTTCTTT. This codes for CASSQVIGANTEAFF.

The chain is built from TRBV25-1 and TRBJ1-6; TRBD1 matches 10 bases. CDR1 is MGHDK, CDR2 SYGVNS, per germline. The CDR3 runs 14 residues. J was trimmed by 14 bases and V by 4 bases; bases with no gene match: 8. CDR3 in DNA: TGTGCCAGCAGTGTGGACAGGGGGTTCCCAACCCTCCACTTT. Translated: CASSVDRGFPTLHF.

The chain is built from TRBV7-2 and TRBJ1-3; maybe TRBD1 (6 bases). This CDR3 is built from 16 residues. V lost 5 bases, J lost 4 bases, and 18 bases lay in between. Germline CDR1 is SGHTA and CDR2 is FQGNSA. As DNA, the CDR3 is TGTGCCAGCAGCCTCCCCGGAGCAGGGGCCGGAAACACCATATATTTT. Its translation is CASSLPGAGAGNTIYF.

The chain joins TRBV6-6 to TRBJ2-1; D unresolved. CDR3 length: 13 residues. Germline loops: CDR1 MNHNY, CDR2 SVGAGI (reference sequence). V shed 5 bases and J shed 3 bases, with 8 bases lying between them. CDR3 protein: CASSRVGYNEQFF. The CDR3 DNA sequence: TGTGCCAGCAGTCGAGTCGGCTACAATGAGCAGTTCTTC.

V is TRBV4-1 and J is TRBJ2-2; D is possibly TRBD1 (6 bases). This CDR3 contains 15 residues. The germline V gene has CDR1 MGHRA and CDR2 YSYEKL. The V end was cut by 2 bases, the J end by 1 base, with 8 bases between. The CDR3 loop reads CASSQSQGNTGELFF. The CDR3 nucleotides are TGCGCCAGCAGCCAATCACAGGGGAACACCGGGGAGCTGTTTTTT.

DNA for the CDR3: TGTGCCAGCAGCGATACCGGGACAGGGGGCCGCAACTATGGCTACACCTTC. This gives the protein CASSDTGTGGRNYGYTF. This chain uses TRBV9 with TRBJ1-2, with TRBD1 identical over 12 bases. This CDR3 is 17 amino acids long. J lost 2 bases, V lost 3 bases, and 8 bases had no gene match. The germline gives CDR1 SGDLS, CDR2 YYNGEE.

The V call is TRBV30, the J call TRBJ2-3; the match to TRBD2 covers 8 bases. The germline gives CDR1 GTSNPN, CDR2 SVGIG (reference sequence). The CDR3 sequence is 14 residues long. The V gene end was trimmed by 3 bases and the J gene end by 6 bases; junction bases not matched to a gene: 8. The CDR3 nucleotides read TGTGCCTGGAGGGGGGGGACTAGTACGGATACGCAGTATTTT. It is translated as CAWRGGTSTDTQYF.

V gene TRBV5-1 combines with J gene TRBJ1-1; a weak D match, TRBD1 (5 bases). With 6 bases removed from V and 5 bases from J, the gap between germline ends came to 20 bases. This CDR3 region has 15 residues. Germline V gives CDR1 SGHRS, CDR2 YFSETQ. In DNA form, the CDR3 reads TGCGCCAGCACCGCTGGGGGGGGAATGGAAACTGAAGCTTTCTTT. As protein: CASTAGGGMETEAFF.

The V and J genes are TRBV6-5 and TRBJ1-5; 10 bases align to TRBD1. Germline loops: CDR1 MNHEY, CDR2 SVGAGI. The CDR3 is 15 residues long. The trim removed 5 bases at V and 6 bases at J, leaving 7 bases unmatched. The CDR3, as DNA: TGTGCCAGCAGTAGGGGACAGGGGTTTACTCAGCCCCAGCATTTT. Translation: CASSRGQGFTQPQHF.

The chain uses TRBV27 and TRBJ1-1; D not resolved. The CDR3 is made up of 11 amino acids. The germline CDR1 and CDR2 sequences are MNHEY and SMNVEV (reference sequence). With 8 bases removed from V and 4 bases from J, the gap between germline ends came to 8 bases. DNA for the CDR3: TGTGCCAGCTGGTCGGTCACTGAAGCTTTCTTT. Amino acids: CASWSVTEAFF.

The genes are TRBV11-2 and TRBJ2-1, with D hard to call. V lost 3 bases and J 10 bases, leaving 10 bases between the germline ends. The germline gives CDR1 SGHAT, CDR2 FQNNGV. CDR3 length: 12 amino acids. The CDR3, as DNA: TGTGCCAGCAGCTTTACCACGACAGAGCAGTTCTTC. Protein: CASSFTTTEQFF.

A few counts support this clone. The CDR3 reads CASSQERTSGVYEQYF. For the CDR3, the DNA is TGTGCCAGCAGCCAAGAGCGGACTAGCGGGGTCTACGAGCAGTACTTC. The chain links TRBV4-2 to TRBJ2-7, with 12 bases fitting TRBD2. V dropped 0 bases and J dropped 3; count of bases not matched to a gene: 3. CDR3 length: 16 amino acids. CDR1 LGHNA and CDR2 YNFKEQ come from the germline V gene.